What follows are 8 T cell receptor beta chains derived from one specimen sequenced in a study of T cell responses to AZD1222 COVID-19 vaccine. Profiled with immunoSEQ multiplex PCR; TCRdb holds only in-frame clones, not every one. The sample lists approximately 60,000 clones, around 84% occurring once. This sample comprised peripheral blood, obtained on day 0 of AZD1222 vaccination. These TCRs come from an adult in good health.

The rearrangement joins TRBV30 to TRBJ1-2; TRBD1 aligns across 9 bases. CDR1 is GTSNPN and CDR2 is SVGIG in the germline V gene (reference sequence). Losses at the gene ends were 8 bases for V and 8 bases for J; bases not matched to a gene: 6. The CDR3 extends over 11 amino acids. For the CDR3, the DNA is TGTGCCGGACAGGGGCTCCCAGGCTACACCTTC. Translation gives CAGQGLPGYTF.

The chain recombines TRBV9 with TRBJ1-2, with TRBD1 matching over 8 bases. The CDR3 runs to 17 residues. The germline gives CDR1 SGDLS, CDR2 YYNGEE. Trimming took 3 bases from V and 7 from J; bases not matched to a gene: 17. The DNA of the CDR3 is TGTGCCAGCAGCGCCTATTACGGACAGGGAAGGGTTTCTGGCTACACCTTC. This sequence encodes CASSAYYGQGRVSGYTF. Filled out from reference TRBV9 and TRBJ1-2, the complete variable domain reads DSGVTQTPKHLITATGQRVTLRCSPRSGDLSVYWYQQSLDQGLQFLIQYYNGEERAKGNILERFSAQQFPDLHSELNLSSLELGDSALYFCASSAYYGQGRVSGYTFGSGTRLTVV.

The chain employs TRBV12-3 or TRBV12-4 and TRBJ1-1, with D hard to call. The CDR3 is made up of 12 amino acids. V shed 8 bases and J shed 4 bases, with 11 bases lying between them. The CDR3 DNA reads as TGTGCCAGCGCGGGGTTAGGCACTGAAGCTTTCTTT. Translation gives CASAGLGTEAFF.

The genes are TRBV2 and TRBJ1-2; D is unresolved. Trimming removed 3 bases at V and 7 bases at J, with 15 bases between. Germline CDR1 SNHLY, CDR2 FYNNEI. This CDR3 spans 14 amino acids. The CDR3 DNA is TGTGCCAGCAGTGATCAAGGGAGTTCGTTTGGCTACACCTTC. Protein sequence: CASSDQGSSFGYTF.

This clone is labeled medium-sized. The V call is TRBV6-1, the J call TRBJ1-1; 8 bases align to TRBD1. CDR1 and CDR2 from the germline V gene are MNHNS and SASEGT. J was trimmed by 0 bases and V by 4 bases; bases with no gene match: 13. The CDR3 spans 18 residues. The CDR3 nucleotides read TGTGCCAGCAGTGGTCCCGGGACAGGCGATCACATGAACACTGAAGCTTTCTTT. This translates into CASSGPGTGDHMNTEAFF.

This sequence joins TRBV19 and TRBJ2-2; 9 bases align to TRBD2. Germline values: CDR1 LNHDA, CDR2 SQIVND (reference sequence). Trimming at V came to 10 bases and at J to 0 bases, leaving 12 bases not matched to a gene. The length of the CDR3 is 17 residues. The CDR3 here is CATTTVLAGPNTGELFF. DNA for the CDR3: TGTGCCACTACCACCGTACTAGCGGGCCCGAACACCGGGGAGCTGTTTTTT.

V is TRBV10-1 and J is TRBJ2-7; D remains ambiguous. CDR1 WNHNN and CDR2 SYGVQD come from the germline V gene (reference sequence). The CDR3 loop spans 13 amino acids. V lost 3 bases and J lost 3, with 9 bases in between. CDR3 coding DNA: TGCGCCAGCAGTGAAGAACACCGCTACGAGCAGTACTTC. This sequence encodes CASSEEHRYEQYF.

The genes are TRBV7-2 and TRBJ1-2, with 8 bases matching TRBD1. From germline, CDR1 is SGHTA and CDR2 FQGNSA. This CDR3 comprises 14 residues. With 6 bases clipped from V and 4 bases from J, the junction kept 7 bases outside the gene matches. This CDR3 is CASSPGGDPYGYTF. The CDR3 bases are TGTGCCAGCAGTCCAGGGGGCGATCCCTATGGCTACACCTTC.